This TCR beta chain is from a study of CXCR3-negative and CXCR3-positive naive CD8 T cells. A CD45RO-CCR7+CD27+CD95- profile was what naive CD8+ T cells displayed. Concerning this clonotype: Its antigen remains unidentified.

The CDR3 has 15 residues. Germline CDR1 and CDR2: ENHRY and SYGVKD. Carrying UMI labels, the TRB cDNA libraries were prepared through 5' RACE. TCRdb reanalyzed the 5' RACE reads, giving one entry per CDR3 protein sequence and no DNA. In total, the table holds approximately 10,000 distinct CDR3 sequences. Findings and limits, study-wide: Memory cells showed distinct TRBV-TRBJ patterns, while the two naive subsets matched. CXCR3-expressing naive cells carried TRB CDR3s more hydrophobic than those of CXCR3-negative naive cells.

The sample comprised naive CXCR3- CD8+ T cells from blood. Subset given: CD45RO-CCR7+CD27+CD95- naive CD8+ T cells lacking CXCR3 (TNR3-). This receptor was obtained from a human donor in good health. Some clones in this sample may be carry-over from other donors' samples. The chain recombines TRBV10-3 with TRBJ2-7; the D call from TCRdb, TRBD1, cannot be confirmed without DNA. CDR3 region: CAISSTGQLYYEQYF.